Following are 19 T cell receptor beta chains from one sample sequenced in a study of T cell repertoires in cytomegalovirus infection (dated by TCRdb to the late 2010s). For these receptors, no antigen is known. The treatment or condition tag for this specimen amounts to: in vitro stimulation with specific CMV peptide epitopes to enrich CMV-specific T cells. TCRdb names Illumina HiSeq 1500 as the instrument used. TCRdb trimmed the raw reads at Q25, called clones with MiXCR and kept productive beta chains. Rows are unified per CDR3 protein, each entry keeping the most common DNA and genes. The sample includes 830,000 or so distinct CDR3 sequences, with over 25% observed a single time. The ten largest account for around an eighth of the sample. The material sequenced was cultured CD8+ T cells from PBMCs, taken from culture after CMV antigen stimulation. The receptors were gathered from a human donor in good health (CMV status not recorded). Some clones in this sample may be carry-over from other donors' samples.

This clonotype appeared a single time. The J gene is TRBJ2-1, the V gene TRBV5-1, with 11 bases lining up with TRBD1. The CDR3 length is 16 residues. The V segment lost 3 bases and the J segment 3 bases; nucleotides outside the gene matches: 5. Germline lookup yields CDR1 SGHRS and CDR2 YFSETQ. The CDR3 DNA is TGCGCCAGCAGCTCCTTGGACAGGGGGCTCTACAATGAGCAGTTCTTC. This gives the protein CASSSLDRGLYNEQFF. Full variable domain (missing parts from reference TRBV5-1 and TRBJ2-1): KAGVTQTPRYLIKTRGQQVTLSCSPISGHRSVSWYQQTPGQGLQFLFEYFSETQRNKGNFPGRFSGRQFSNSRSEMNVSTLELGDSALYLCASSSLDRGLYNEQFFGPGTRLTVL.

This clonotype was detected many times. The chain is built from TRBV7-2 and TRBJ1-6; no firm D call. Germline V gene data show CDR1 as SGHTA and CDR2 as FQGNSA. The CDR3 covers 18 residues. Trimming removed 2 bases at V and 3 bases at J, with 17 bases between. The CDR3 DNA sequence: TGTGCCAGCAGCTTACGGGATCCTATTTCCTTCTATAATTCACCCCTCCACTTT. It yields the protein CASSLRDPISFYNSPLHF.

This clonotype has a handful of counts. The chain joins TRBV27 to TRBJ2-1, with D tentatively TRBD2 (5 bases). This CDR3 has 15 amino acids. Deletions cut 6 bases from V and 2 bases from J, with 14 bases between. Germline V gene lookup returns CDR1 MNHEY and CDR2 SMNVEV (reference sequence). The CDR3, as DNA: TGTGCCAGCAGCATGAGGAGCGGAGCCTACAATGAGCAGTTCTTC. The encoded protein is CASSMRSGAYNEQFF.

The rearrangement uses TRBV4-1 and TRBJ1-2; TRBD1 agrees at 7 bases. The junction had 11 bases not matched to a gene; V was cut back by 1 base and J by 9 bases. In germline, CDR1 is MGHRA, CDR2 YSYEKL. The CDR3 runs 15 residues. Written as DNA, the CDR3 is TGCGCCAGCAGCCAAGCCCTAGACAGGGTCGAAAGCTACACCTTC. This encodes CASSQALDRVESYTF.

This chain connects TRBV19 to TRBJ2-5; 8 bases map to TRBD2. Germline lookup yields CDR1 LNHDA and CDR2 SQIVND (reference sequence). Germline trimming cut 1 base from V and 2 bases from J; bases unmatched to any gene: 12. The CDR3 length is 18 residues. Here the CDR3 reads CASSIAWLAGYLQETQYF. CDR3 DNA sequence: TGTGCCAGTAGTATAGCTTGGCTAGCGGGCTACCTACAAGAGACCCAGTACTTC.

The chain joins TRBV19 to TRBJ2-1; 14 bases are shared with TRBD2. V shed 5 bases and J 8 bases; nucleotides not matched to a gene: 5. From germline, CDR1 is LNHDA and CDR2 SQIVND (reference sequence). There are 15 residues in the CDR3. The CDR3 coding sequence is TGTGCCAGTAGTGTGACTAGCGGGGGGGCCGATGAGCAGTTCTTC. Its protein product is CASSVTSGGADEQFF.

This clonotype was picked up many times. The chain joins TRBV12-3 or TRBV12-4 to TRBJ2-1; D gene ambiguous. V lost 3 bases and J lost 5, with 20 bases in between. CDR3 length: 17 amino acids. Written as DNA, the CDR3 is TGTGCCAGCAGTTTGCCCCCTTGGGGTTTCCGAAACAATGAGCAGTTCTTC. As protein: CASSLPPWGFRNNEQFF.

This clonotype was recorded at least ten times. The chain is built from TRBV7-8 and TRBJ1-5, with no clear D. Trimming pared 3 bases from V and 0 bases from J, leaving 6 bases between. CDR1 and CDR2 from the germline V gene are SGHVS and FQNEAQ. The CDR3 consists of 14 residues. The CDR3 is CASSFPNSNQPQHF. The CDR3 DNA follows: TGTGCCAGCAGCTTCCCAAATAGCAATCAGCCCCAGCATTTT.

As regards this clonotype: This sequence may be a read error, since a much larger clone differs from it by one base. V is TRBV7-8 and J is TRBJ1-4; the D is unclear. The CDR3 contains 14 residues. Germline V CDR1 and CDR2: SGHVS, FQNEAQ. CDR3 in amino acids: CAGSLAFQDEKLFF. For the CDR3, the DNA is TGTGCCGGCAGCTTAGCGTTCCAGGATGAAAAACTGTTTTTT. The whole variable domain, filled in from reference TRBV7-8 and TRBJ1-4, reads GAGVSQSPRYKVAKRGQDVALRCDPISGHVSLFWYQQALGQGPEFLTYFQNEAQLDKSGLPSDRFFAERPEGSVSTLKIQRTQQEDSAVYLCAGSLAFQDEKLFFGSGTQLSVL.

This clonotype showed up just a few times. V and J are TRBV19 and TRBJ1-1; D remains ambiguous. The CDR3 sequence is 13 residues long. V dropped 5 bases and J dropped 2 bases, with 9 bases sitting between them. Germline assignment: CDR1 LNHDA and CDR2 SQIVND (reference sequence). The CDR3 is CASSRQANTEAFF. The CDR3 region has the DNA TGTGCCAGTAGTCGGCAGGCCAACACTGAAGCTTTCTTT.

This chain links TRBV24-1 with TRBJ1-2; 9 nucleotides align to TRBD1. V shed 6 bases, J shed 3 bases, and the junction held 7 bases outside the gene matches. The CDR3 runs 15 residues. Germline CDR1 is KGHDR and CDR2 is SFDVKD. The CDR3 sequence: CATSRRQGGDYGYTF. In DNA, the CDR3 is TGTGCCACCAGTCGGCGACAGGGGGGCGACTATGGCTACACCTTC.

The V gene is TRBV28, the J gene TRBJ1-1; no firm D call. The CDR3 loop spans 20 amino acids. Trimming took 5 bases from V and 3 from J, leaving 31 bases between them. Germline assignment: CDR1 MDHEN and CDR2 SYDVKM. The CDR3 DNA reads TGTGCCAGCAGTATAAACGATCGGGGAGGACTAAGTACTAGGGACACTGAAGCTTTCTTT. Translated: CASSINDRGGLSTRDTEAFF.

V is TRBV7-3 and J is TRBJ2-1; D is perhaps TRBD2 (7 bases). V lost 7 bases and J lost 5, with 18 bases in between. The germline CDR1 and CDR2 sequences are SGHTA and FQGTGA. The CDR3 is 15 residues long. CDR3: CASNFGGASNNEQFF. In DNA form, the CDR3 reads TGTGCCAGCAACTTTGGGGGGGCCAGCAACAATGAGCAGTTCTTC. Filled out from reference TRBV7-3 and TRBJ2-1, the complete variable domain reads GAGVSQTPSNKVTEKGKYVELRCDPISGHTALYWYRQSLGQGPEFLIYFQGTGAADDSGLPNDRFFAVRPEGSVSTLKIQRTERGDSAVYLCASNFGGASNNEQFFGPGTRLTVL.

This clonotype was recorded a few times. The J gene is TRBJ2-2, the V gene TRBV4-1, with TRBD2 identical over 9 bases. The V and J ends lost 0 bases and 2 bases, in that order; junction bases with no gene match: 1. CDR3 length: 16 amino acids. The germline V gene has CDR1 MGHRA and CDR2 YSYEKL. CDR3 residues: CASSQERGGNTGELFF. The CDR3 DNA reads TGCGCCAGCAGCCAAGAGCGGGGGGGCAACACCGGGGAGCTGTTTTTT.

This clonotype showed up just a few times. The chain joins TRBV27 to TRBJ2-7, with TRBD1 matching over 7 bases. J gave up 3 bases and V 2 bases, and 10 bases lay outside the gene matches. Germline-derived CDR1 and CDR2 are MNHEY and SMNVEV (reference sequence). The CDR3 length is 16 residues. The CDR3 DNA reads TGTGCCAGCAGTTTACTTCCAGGGGGTACCTTCTACGAGCAGTACGTC. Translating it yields CASSLLPGGTFYEQYV.

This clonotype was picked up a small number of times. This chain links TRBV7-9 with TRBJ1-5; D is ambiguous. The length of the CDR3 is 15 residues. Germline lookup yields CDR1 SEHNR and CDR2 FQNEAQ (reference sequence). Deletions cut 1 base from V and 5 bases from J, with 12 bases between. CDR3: CASSLEGQDYQPQHF. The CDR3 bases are TGTGCCAGCAGCTTAGAAGGGCAGGACTATCAGCCCCAGCATTTT.

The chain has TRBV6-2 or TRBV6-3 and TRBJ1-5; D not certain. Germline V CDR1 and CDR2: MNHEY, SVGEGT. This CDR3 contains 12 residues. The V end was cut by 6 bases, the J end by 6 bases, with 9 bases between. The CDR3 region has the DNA TGTGCCAGCAGACTCGATGGTCAGCCCCAGCATTTT. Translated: CASRLDGQPQHF.

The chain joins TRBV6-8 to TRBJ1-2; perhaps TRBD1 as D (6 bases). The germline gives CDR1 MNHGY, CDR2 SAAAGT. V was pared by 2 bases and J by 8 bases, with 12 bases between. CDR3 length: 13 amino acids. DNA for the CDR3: TGTGCCAGCAGTTACGGGGGCGCAGAGGGCTACACCTTC. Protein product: CASSYGGAEGYTF.

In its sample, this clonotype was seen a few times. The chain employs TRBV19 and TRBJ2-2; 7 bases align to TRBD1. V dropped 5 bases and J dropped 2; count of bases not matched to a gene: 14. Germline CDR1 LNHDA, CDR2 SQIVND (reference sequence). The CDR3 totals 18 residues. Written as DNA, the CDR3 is TGTGCCAGTAGTTGGGCCACCTACAGGGGCGGTAACACCGGGGAGCTGTTTTTT. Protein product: CASSWATYRGGNTGELFF.